These 26 T cell receptor beta chains were sequenced from one sample in a study of blood T cells in healthy people across ages (dated by TCRdb to between 2014 and 2016). The library was made by 5' RACE. Sequencer: Illumina HiSeq 2500. A second PCR of roughly 6 to 11 cycles was run with a J-beta primer mix and a sample-barcoded 5' primer. TCRdb ran its own pipeline on the public reads, namely fastp trimming at Q25 and MiXCR clone calling, and kept in-frame beta chains. Entries are consolidated by CDR3 protein sequence, retaining the most common genes and DNA. Here the sample has approximately 670,000 distinct CDR3 sequences; around 43% occur a single time. Jointly, the top ten make up approximately 31% of the sample. Sequencing used blood. The receptors come from an elderly man in good health.

The genes are TRBV28 and TRBJ2-7; 10 bases fit TRBD2. In germline, CDR1 is MDHEN, CDR2 SYDVKM. The CDR3 has 15 residues. V dropped 6 bases and J dropped 0; count of bases not matched to a gene: 5. CDR3 loop: CASRPGLATSYEQYF. In nucleotides, the CDR3 is TGTGCCAGCAGGCCGGGACTAGCGACCTCCTACGAGCAGTACTTC.

This clonotype was seen a handful of times. The chain recombines TRBV24-1 with TRBJ2-1, with 7 bases fitting TRBD1. V shed 4 bases, J shed 6 bases, and the junction held 8 bases outside the gene matches. There are 15 residues in the CDR3. Germline V lookup: CDR1 KGHDR, CDR2 SFDVKD. The CDR3 sequence is CATSDRDSQVNEQFF. The CDR3 nucleotides are TGTGCCACCAGTGACCGGGACAGTCAAGTCAATGAGCAGTTCTTC.

This clonotype was seen only a few times. The chain is built from TRBV7-2 and TRBJ2-1; 10 bases are shared with TRBD2. V lost 3 bases, J lost 2 bases, and 7 bases stayed unmatched. Germline assignment: CDR1 SGHTA and CDR2 FQGNSA. The CDR3 loop spans 17 amino acids. The CDR3 region is CASSFQAGGPPYNEQFF. DNA for the CDR3: TGTGCCAGCAGCTTCCAAGCGGGAGGGCCCCCCTACAATGAGCAGTTCTTC.

The V call is TRBV6-2 or TRBV6-3, the J call TRBJ2-3; 12 nucleotides agree with TRBD2. V lost 5 bases to trimming and J lost 8 bases; unmatched junction nucleotides: 5. Germline-derived CDR1 and CDR2 are MNHEY and SVGEGT. This CDR3 contains 14 residues. CDR3 residues: CASSLAGGQATQYF. In nucleotides, the CDR3 is TGTGCCAGCAGTCTAGCGGGAGGGCAAGCTACGCAGTATTTT.

This chain joins TRBV5-1 and TRBJ2-5, with D possibly being TRBD1 (5 bases). This CDR3 is 15 amino acids long. CDR1 SGHRS and CDR2 YFSETQ come from the germline V gene. Trimming stripped 1 base from V and 1 base from J, with 11 bases between. The CDR3 sequence: CASSLLWGRQETQYF. The DNA for the CDR3 is TGCGCCAGCAGCTTGCTCTGGGGCCGCCAAGAGACCCAGTACTTC.

The rearrangement links TRBV6-6 to TRBJ1-2; a possible D gene is TRBD1 (6 bases). Germline V gene sequence: CDR1 MNHNY, CDR2 SVGAGI (reference sequence). Deletions cut 5 bases from V and 8 bases from J, with 27 bases between. CDR3 length: 17 amino acids. Written as DNA, the CDR3 is TGTGCCAGCAGTCAAACCACGACTAACAGGGCTAAGGGGGGCTACACCTTC. Protein sequence: CASSQTTTNRAKGGYTF.

The table lists this clonotype with a few counts. The chain combines TRBV18 with TRBJ2-4; a weak D match, TRBD1 (6 bases). The germline V gene encodes CDR1 KGHSH and CDR2 LQKENI. V was cut by 4 bases and J by 6 bases, with 13 bases left in between. There are 14 residues in the CDR3. This CDR3 reads CASSQEQGLNIQYF. The CDR3 bases are TGTGCCAGCTCACAGGAACAGGGCTTAAACATTCAGTACTTC.

This clonotype was seen more than once but under ten times. The chain joins TRBV20-1 to TRBJ1-4; no clear D. The V and J ends lost 5 bases and 10 bases respectively, with 11 bases between them. CDR1 DFQATT and CDR2 SNEGSKA come from the germline V gene (reference sequence). This CDR3 region has 11 residues. The CDR3 spells CSAPARGKLFF. The DNA for the CDR3 is TGCAGTGCTCCCGCTCGGGGAAAACTGTTTTTT.

This clonotype appeared many times. The chain joins TRBV28 to TRBJ2-5; TRBD1 agrees at 10 bases. Germline V gives CDR1 MDHEN, CDR2 SYDVKM. This CDR3 comprises 15 residues. The V segment lost 4 bases and the J segment 3 bases; nucleotides outside the gene matches: 5. CDR3 DNA sequence: TGTGCCAGCAGTTCTTCCGGGACAGGGGAAGAGACCCAGTACTTC. Translating it yields CASSSSGTGEETQYF.

J is TRBJ1-2 and V is TRBV27; no definite D call. V dropped 2 bases and J dropped 0 bases, with 10 bases sitting between them. The CDR3 is made up of 15 amino acids. Germline CDR1 and CDR2: MNHEY and SMNVEV (reference sequence). CDR3 sequence: CASSLGANSNYGYTF. CDR3 bases: TGTGCCAGCAGTTTAGGTGCAAACTCTAACTATGGCTACACCTTC.

V gene TRBV6-5 combines with J gene TRBJ1-1; 7 bases map to TRBD1. Per germline, CDR1 MNHEY and CDR2 SVGAGI. V was clipped by 11 bases and J by 10 bases; unmatched bases: 13. The CDR3 spans 12 residues. DNA of the CDR3: TGTGCCGGACAAGACAGGGCCGGAATAGCTTTCTTT. This sequence encodes CAGQDRAGIAFF.

The CDR3 DNA is TGTGCCAGCAGCCAAGATCTCATAGTTAGCTCCTACAATGAGCAGTACTTC. Translating it yields CASSQDLIVSSYNEQYF. The gene calls are TRBV14 and TRBJ2-1, with D hard to call. The J call could be wrong; TRBJ2-7 is a better fit for the DNA end. The CDR3 is 17 amino acids. Germline-derived CDR1 and CDR2 are SGHDN and FVKESK.

The chain carries TRBV6-1 and TRBJ1-1; D is perhaps TRBD1 (6 bases). Germline V gives CDR1 MNHNS, CDR2 SASEGT. This CDR3 has 15 residues. The germline V and J ends were trimmed by 0 bases and 3 bases, with 11 bases remaining between them. This CDR3 is CASSEAPQGHTEAFF. The CDR3 coding sequence is TGTGCCAGCAGTGAAGCGCCACAGGGTCACACTGAAGCTTTCTTT.

This rearrangement joins TRBV4-1 to TRBJ1-1; 7 nucleotides agree with TRBD1. The CDR3 is 14 residues long. Germline CDR1 MGHRA, CDR2 YSYEKL. V trimming: 7 bases; J trimming: 4 bases; junction bases outside the gene matches: 9. The CDR3 here is CASNAEQGITEAFF. The CDR3 DNA follows: TGCGCCAGCAATGCTGAACAGGGGATCACTGAAGCTTTCTTT.

J is TRBJ1-2 and V is TRBV28, with 7 bases fitting TRBD1. CDR1 and CDR2 (germline): MDHEN, SYDVKM. The CDR3 sequence is 15 residues long. V was clipped by 10 bases and J by 7 bases; unmatched bases: 18. This CDR3 is CATRQGDRLSGGYTF. In nucleotides, the CDR3 is TGTGCCACCAGACAGGGTGATCGGCTTTCGGGTGGCTACACCTTC.

This clonotype was recorded at least ten times. The J gene is TRBJ1-5, the V gene TRBV29-1; a weak D match, TRBD1 (6 bases). This CDR3 is 12 amino acids long. The V end was cut by 7 bases, the J end by 3 bases, with 10 bases between. The V gene's germline CDR1 is SQVTM and CDR2 ANQGSEA. The CDR3 loop reads CSARDNNQPQHF. The DNA of the CDR3 is TGCAGCGCTCGGGACAACAATCAGCCCCAGCATTTT.

There are a few counts of this clonotype. The chain employs TRBV6-2 or TRBV6-3 and TRBJ2-3; 9 nucleotides agree with TRBD2. Germline V gives CDR1 MNHEY, CDR2 SVGEGT. The CDR3 is 15 residues long. Trimming removed 6 bases from V and 5 bases from J; junction bases left unmatched: 9. For the CDR3, the DNA is TGTGCCAGCAGGCCGACTAGCGGCCAGGGAGATACGCAGTATTTT. Translated, it gives CASRPTSGQGDTQYF.

This clonotype was observed a few times. The rearrangement uses TRBV7-9 and TRBJ2-1, with D maybe TRBD2 (5 bases). From germline, CDR1 is SEHNR and CDR2 FQNEAQ (reference sequence). The length of the CDR3 is 12 residues. Trimming pared 6 bases from V and 4 bases from J, leaving 7 bases between. The CDR3 region has the DNA TGTGCCAGCAGGGAGCGGTACAATGAGCAGTTCTTC. It is translated as CASRERYNEQFF.

The chain couples TRBV7-3 to TRBJ2-3; 9 positions agree with TRBD1. Germline V gives CDR1 SGHTA, CDR2 FQGTGA. The V segment lost 2 bases and the J segment 6 bases; nucleotides outside the gene matches: 9. This CDR3 spans 16 amino acids. The CDR3 DNA reads as TGTGCCAGCAGCTTAGGCACAGGGGGCAGTATTGATACGCAGTATTTT. It translates to CASSLGTGGSIDTQYF.

As concerns this clonotype: This could be a read error, since a much larger clone is one nucleotide away. The chain has TRBV29-1 and TRBJ1-2; D is perhaps TRBD1 (5 bases). This CDR3 comprises 13 residues. Trimming removed 7 bases from V and 7 bases from J, with 19 bases in between. CDR1 and CDR2 from the germline V gene are SQVTM and ANQGSEA. In DNA form, the CDR3 reads TGCAGCGCTACCGACGGGGCCGAAAGTGGCTACACCTTC. Translation gives CSATDGAESGYTF.

In its sample, this clonotype was seen a few times. V gene TRBV4-3 combines with J gene TRBJ2-6; tentatively, D is TRBD1 (5 bases). V lost 3 bases to trimming and J lost 2 bases, with 8 bases between them. Germline V gene lookup returns CDR1 LGHNA and CDR2 YSLEER. This CDR3 contains 15 residues. CDR3 bases: TGCGCCAGCAGCCACCAGGGTACTGGGGCCAACGTCCTGACTTTC. Translation gives CASSHQGTGANVLTF.

V gene TRBV7-3 combines with J gene TRBJ1-2; possibly TRBD1 for D (5 bases). CDR1 and CDR2 (germline): SGHTA, FQGTGA. V lost 5 bases and J 5 bases, leaving 21 bases between the germline ends. This CDR3 is 16 amino acids long. CDR3 DNA: TGTGCCAGCAGCCCCACCCCGGACCCGGGGGTGTATGGCTACACCTTC. Translating gives CASSPTPDPGVYGYTF.

This clonotype has at least ten counts. J is TRBJ2-3 and V is TRBV7-2, with D unresolved. With 5 bases removed from V and 4 bases from J, the gap between germline ends came to 16 bases. The CDR3 contains 15 residues. CDR1 SGHTA and CDR2 FQGNSA come from the germline V gene. CDR3 loop: CASSAERLSPDTQYF. The CDR3 DNA sequence: TGTGCCAGCAGCGCTGAGCGCCTGAGCCCAGATACGCAGTATTTT.

The sample holds a few counts of this clonotype. The genes are TRBV15 and TRBJ2-3, with D perhaps matching TRBD2 (6 bases). Germline V lookup: CDR1 LNHNV, CDR2 YYDKDF (reference sequence). This CDR3 region has 15 residues. V was shortened by 8 bases and J by 3 bases, with 18 bases between the two germline ends. The CDR3 region has the DNA TGTGCCACCTTCGGTCGGGACTCCACTACAGATACGCAGTATTTT. It translates to CATFGRDSTTDTQYF.

V usage is TRBV4-3 and J usage is TRBJ2-3; no clear D gene. Between the trimmed V and J ends, which lost 0 bases and 0 bases, there was a span of 13 bases. The CDR3 length is 17 residues. Germline-derived CDR1 and CDR2 are LGHNA and YSLEER. CDR3 protein: CASSQDRGRFSTDTQYF. Written as DNA, the CDR3 is TGCGCCAGCAGCCAAGATCGAGGCAGGTTTAGCACAGATACGCAGTATTTT.

This clonotype was seen more than once but under ten times. The chain combines TRBV7-2 with TRBJ2-4, with 9 bases that match TRBD1. The J call could be wrong; TRBJ2-7 is a better fit for the DNA end. Germline CDR1 and CDR2: SGHTA and FQGNSA. This CDR3 has 15 residues. This CDR3 is CASSLRGQGLDEQYF. DNA for the CDR3: TGTGCCAGCAGCTTAAGGGGACAGGGATTAGACGAGCAGTACTTC.